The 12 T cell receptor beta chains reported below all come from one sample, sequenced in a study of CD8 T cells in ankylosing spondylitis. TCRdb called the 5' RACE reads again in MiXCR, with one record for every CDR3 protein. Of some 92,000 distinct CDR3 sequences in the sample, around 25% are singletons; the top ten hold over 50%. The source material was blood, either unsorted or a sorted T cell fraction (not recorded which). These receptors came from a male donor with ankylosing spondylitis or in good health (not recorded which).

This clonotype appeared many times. The CDR3 DNA reads as TGCAGTGCCCCTACGCGCGGGAGGGCCGGTGAGCAGTTCTTC. Amino acid sequence: CSAPTRGRAGEQFF. The chain combines TRBV20-1 with TRBJ2-1; TRBD2 matches at 9 bases. Per germline, CDR1 DFQATT and CDR2 SNEGSKA (reference sequence). This CDR3 is 14 amino acids long. After removal of 6 bases from V and 9 bases from J, the junction contained 12 bases not matched to a gene.

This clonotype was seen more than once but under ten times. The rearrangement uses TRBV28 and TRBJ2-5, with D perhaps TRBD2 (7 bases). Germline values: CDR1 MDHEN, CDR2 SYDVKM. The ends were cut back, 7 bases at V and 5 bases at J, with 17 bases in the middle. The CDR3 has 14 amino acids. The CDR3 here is CASTLGGEMETQYF. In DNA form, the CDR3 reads TGTGCCAGCACTCTAGGGGGGGAAATGGAGACCCAGTACTTC.

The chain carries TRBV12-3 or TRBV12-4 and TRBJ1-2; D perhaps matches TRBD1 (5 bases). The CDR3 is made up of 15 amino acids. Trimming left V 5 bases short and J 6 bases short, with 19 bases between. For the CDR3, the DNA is TGTGCCAGCAGTCCACGGCAAGGGGACCTTGATGGCTACACCTTC. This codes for CASSPRQGDLDGYTF.

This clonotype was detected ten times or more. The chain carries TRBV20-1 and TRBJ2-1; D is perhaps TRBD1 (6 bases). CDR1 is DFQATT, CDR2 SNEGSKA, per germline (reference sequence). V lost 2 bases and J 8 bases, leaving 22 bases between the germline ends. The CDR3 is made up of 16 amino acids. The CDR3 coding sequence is TGCAGTGCTAGAAACCCGCGGTCAGGGGATGTGGATGAGCAGTTCTTC. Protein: CSARNPRSGDVDEQFF.

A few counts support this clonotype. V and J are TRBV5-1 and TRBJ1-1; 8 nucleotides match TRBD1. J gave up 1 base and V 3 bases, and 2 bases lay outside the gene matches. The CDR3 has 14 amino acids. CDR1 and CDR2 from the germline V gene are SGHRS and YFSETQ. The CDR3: CASSWTGTNTEAFF. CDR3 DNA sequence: TGCGCCAGCAGCTGGACAGGGACGAACACTGAAGCTTTCTTT.

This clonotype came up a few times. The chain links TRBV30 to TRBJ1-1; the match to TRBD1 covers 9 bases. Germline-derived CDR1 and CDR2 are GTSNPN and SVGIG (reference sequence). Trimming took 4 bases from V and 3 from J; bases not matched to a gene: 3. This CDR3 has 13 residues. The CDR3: CAWTGQGYTEAFF. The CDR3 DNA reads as TGTGCCTGGACGGGACAGGGCTACACTGAAGCTTTCTTT.

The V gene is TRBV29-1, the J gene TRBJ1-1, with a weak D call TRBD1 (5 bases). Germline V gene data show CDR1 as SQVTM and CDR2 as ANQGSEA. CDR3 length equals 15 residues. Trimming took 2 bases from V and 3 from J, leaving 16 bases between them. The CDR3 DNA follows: TGCAGCGTTGAATTGGGAAGACAGATTCACACTGAAGCTTTCTTT. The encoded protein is CSVELGRQIHTEAFF.

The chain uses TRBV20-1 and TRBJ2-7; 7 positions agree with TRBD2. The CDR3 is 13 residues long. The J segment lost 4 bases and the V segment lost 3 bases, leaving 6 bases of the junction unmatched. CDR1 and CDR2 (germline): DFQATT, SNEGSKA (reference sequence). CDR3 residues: CSASIGTNYEQYV. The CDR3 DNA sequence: TGCAGTGCTAGTATCGGGACTAATTACGAGCAGTACGTC.

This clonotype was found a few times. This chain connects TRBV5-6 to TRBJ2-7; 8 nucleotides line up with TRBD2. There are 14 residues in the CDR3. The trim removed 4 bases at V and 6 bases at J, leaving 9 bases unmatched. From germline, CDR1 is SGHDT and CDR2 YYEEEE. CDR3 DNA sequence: TGTGCCAGCAGCAGGACTAGCTCTTTCGCCGAGCAGTACTTC. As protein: CASSRTSSFAEQYF.

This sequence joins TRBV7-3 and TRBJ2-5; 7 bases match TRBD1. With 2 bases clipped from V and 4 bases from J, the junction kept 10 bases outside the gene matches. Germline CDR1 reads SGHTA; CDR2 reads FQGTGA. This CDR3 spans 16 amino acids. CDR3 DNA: TGTGCCAGCAGCTTATTGGGCAGGGGGTCAGGAGAGACCCAGTACTTC. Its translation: CASSLLGRGSGETQYF.

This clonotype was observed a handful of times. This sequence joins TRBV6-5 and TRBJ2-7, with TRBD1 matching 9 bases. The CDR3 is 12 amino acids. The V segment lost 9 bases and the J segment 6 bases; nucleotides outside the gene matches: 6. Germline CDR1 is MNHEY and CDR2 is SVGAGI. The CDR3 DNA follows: TGTGCCAGTCGGACAGGGGCTCGCGAGCAGTACTTC. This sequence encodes CASRTGAREQYF.

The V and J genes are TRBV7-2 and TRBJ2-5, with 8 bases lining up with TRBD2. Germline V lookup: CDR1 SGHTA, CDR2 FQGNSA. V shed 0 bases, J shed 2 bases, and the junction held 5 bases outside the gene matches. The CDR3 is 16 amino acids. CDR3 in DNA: TGTGCCAGCAGCTTAGCCCTATCTAGCGGGCAAGAGACCCAGTACTTC. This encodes CASSLALSSGQETQYF.